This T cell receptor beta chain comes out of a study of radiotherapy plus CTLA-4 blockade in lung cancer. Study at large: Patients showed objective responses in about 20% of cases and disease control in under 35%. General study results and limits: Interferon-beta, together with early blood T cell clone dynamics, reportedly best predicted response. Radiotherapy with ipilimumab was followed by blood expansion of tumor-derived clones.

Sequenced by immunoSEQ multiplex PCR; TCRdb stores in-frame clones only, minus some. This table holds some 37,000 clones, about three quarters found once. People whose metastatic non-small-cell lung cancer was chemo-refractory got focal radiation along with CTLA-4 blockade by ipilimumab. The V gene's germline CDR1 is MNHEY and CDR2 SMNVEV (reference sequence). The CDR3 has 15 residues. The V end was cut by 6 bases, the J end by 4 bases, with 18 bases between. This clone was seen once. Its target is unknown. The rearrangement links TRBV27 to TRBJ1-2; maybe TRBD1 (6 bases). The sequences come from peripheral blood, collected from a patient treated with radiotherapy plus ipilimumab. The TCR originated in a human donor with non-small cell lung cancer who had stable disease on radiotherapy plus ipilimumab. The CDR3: CASSPQWGASYGYTF. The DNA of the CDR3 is TGTGCCAGCAGCCCTCAATGGGGGGCGAGCTATGGCTACACCTTC.